One sample yielded the 3 T cell receptor beta chains listed below, sequenced in a study of regulatory T cells in long-lasting Graves disease. Noted time point: newly diagnosed GD, antithyroid drugs for less than 3 months. The TCR library was made from RNA extracted from PBMCs. Arm-PCR with iRepertoire HTBI primers amplified the CDR3 regions for these TCR beta libraries. TCRdb re-called the multiplex PCR reads through MiXCR, storing one row per CDR3 protein. Of more than 450,000 distinct CDR3 sequences in the sample, approximately 12% were seen once. These same data were also listed under a study on T cells in Graves' hyperthyroidism and ophthalmopathy.

Sequencing used peripheral blood mononuclear cells (PBMCs), obtained at new diagnosis, from a patient treated with antithyroid drugs. The receptors were gathered from a woman between 25 and 40 years old with Graves disease.

A few counts support this clonotype. V usage is TRBV7-9 and J usage is TRBJ2-1; 7 bases fit TRBD2. The junction had 12 bases not matched to a gene; V was cut back by 8 bases and J by 8 bases. In germline, CDR1 is SEHNR, CDR2 FQNEAQ (reference sequence). The CDR3 is made up of 14 amino acids. The CDR3 DNA reads TGTGCCAGCGGATCAACGGGAGGACGGCATGAGCAGTTCTTC. Translation gives CASGSTGGRHEQFF.

This clonotype was detected many times. V and J are TRBV5-1 and TRBJ2-7; 7 bases line up with TRBD1. Unmatched junction bases numbered 9, after V lost 0 bases and J lost 3 bases. This CDR3 comprises 16 residues. CDR1 is SGHRS, CDR2 YFSETQ, per germline. The CDR3 is CASSLGLGTAFYEQYF. The CDR3 nucleotides are TGCGCCAGCAGCTTGGGCCTTGGGACAGCCTTCTACGAGCAGTACTTC.

In the case of this clonotype: This likely traces to a read error, being one base from a far larger clone. The chain couples TRBV2 to TRBJ2-1, with 7 bases that match TRBD2. CDR1 and CDR2 from the germline V gene are SNHLY and FYNNEI. V lost 6 bases, J lost 4 bases, and 9 bases stayed unmatched. The CDR3 length is 15 residues. The CDR3 nucleotides read TGTGCCAGCAGCCACACGAGCGGGAAGTACAATGAGCAGTTCTTC. Protein sequence: CASSHTSGKYNEQFF. The full variable domain, in which reference TRBV2 and TRBJ2-1 provide the parts outside the CDR3, is EPEVTQTPSHQVTQMGQEVILRCVPISNHLYFYWYRQILGQKVEFLVSFYNNEISEKSEIFDDQFSVERPDGSNFTLKIRSTKLEDSAMYFCASSHTSGKYNEQFFGPGTRLTVL.